The 7 T cell receptor beta chains reported below all come from one sample, sequenced in a study of OX40 agonist ivuxolimab in advanced cancers. Assay used: immunoSEQ multiplex PCR; TCRdb lists only in-frame clones, some missing. The data show tens of thousands of clones, about 88% seen once. The source material was CD4+ or CD8+ T cells sorted from blood, sampled in a trial of the OX40 agonist ivuxolimab. All receptors come from an adult with an advanced solid tumor such as melanoma, head and neck, liver or kidney cancer.

The rearrangement links TRBV28 to TRBJ1-3; a weak D match, TRBD1 (5 bases). Per the germline V gene, CDR1 is MDHEN and CDR2 is SYDVKM. The V and J ends lost 6 bases and 1 base respectively, with 22 bases between them. This CDR3 has 18 amino acids. In DNA, the CDR3 is TGTGCCAGCAGGAGGGGTCGATTCGGGTCGGGATCTGGAAACACCATATATTTT. Protein sequence: CASRRGRFGSGSGNTIYF.

This chain joins TRBV4-1 and TRBJ2-5, with 10 bases aligning to TRBD2. TRBJ2-7 explains the end of the DNA better; the J call may be wrong. Germline V gives CDR1 MGHRA, CDR2 YSYEKL. The CDR3 loop spans 16 amino acids. The CDR3 region has the DNA TGCGCCAGCAGCCAACTTAGCGGGAGGACCCTCTACGAGCAGTACTTC. Translation gives CASSQLSGRTLYEQYF.

The V and J genes are TRBV9 and TRBJ2-5, with 7 bases that match TRBD2. The CDR3 has 15 amino acids. V trimming: 2 bases; J trimming: 0 bases; junction bases outside the gene matches: 4. Germline-derived CDR1 and CDR2 are SGDLS and YYNGEE. The CDR3 DNA sequence: TGTGCCAGCAGCGTCGGGGGGTGGGACCAAGAGACCCAGTACTTC. It codes for CASSVGGWDQETQYF. Supplemented by reference TRBV9 and TRBJ2-5, the full variable domain reads DSGVTQTPKHLITATGQRVTLRCSPRSGDLSVYWYQQSLDQGLQFLIQYYNGEERAKGNILERFSAQQFPDLHSELNLSSLELGDSALYFCASSVGGWDQETQYFGPGTRLLVL.

This sequence joins TRBV10-3 and TRBJ2-4, with unresolved D. V gave up 1 base and J gave up 0 bases, with 13 bases separating them. The CDR3 is 17 residues long. Germline V gene sequence: CDR1 ENHRY, CDR2 SYGVKD. For the CDR3, the DNA is TGTGCCATCAGTGAGTTCTTGGGCCTTCTAGCCAAAAACATTCAGTACTTC. This gives the protein CAISEFLGLLAKNIQYF.

This chain uses TRBV5-1 with TRBJ1-4; D is unclear. The germline V and J ends were trimmed by 4 bases and 0 bases, with 7 bases remaining between them. Germline V CDR1 and CDR2: SGHRS, YFSETQ. CDR3 length: 14 residues. Here the CDR3 reads CASSLTATNEKLFF. The CDR3 nucleotides read TGCGCCAGCAGCCTGACGGCAACTAATGAAAAACTGTTTTTT. The full variable domain, rest sourced from reference TRBV5-1 and TRBJ1-4, is KAGVTQTPRYLIKTRGQQVTLSCSPISGHRSVSWYQQTPGQGLQFLFEYFSETQRNKGNFPGRFSGRQFSNSRSEMNVSTLELGDSALYLCASSLTATNEKLFFGSGTQLSVL.

This clone was recorded once. V and J are TRBV10-1 and TRBJ2-2; 7 bases fit TRBD2. This CDR3 is 14 amino acids long. CDR1 WNHNN and CDR2 SYGVQD come from the germline V gene (reference sequence). J gave up 3 bases and V 2 bases, and 0 bases lay outside the gene matches. This CDR3 is CASSELADTGELFF. The CDR3, as DNA: TGCGCCAGCAGTGAGCTAGCGGACACCGGGGAGCTGTTTTTT.

The chain links TRBV18 to TRBJ1-4; 7 nucleotides align to TRBD1. V lost 3 bases and J lost 7; bases outside the gene matches: 5. This CDR3 region has 14 residues. Germline assignment: CDR1 KGHSH and CDR2 LQKENI. The chain's CDR3 is CASSPGQAGEKLFF. CDR3 sequence (DNA): TGTGCCAGCTCACCCGGACAGGCTGGTGAAAAACTGTTTTTT.